This T cell receptor beta chain appears in the sequencing data of a study of blood T cell repertoires in COVID-19. For the study at large: Samples of COVID-19 (acute and convalescent) were obtained from the United States, Italy and Spain.

The CDR3 runs to 13 residues. Germline V lookup: CDR1 LGHNA, CDR2 YSLEER. V was cut by 0 bases and J by 3 bases, with 6 bases left in between. Profiling relied on immunoSEQ multiplex PCR, and the TCRdb table lists in-frame clones only, not all of them. This table has tens of thousands of clones, around 84% appearing once. The sample consisted of peripheral blood. This rearrangement joins TRBV4-3 to TRBJ2-7, with unresolved D. This clonotype was obtained from a man between 65 and 79 years old with acute or convalescent COVID-19. The CDR3 coding sequence is TGCGCCAGCAGCCAAGATTCAGACTACGAGCAGTACTTC. Translating gives CASSQDSDYEQYF.